The TCR beta chain described here comes from a study of T cell responses to AZD1222 COVID-19 vaccine. General study points: Donors, mostly white British, included more females; clonal diversity was possibly underestimated. Spike-wide coverage was observed for vaccine-associated CD4 TCRs, with dominant responses at 160-218 and 743-854. Sampled repertoires all dated from after the peak T cell response.

On this clone: Its specificity is unknown.

CDR3 length: 15 residues. V shed 2 bases and J shed 3 bases, with 13 bases lying between them. Germline V gene sequence: CDR1 MNHNS, CDR2 SASEGT. Produced via immunoSEQ multiplex PCR; TCRdb's table is partial and in-frame only. This table holds approximately 140,000 clones, approximately 90% found once. V is TRBV6-1 and J is TRBJ1-2; D ambiguous. The starting material was peripheral blood, obtained on day 0 of MenACWY control vaccination. The receptor was derived from an adult in good health. CDR3 sequence: CASSEPGRIDYGYTF. The CDR3 region has the DNA TGTGCCAGCAGTGAACCGGGCCGTATTGACTATGGCTACACCTTC.